The 5 T cell receptor beta chains reported below all come from one sample, sequenced in a study of naive and memory T cell subsets. For blood and skin samples, reverse transcription used TCR alpha and beta constant primers. TCRdb analysed the 5' RACE reads with MiXCR anew, one entry per CDR3 protein. The repertoire holds about 22,000 distinct CDR3 sequences, with 4% to 5% as singletons. Whole-blood samples were around 2.3 ml of peripheral blood from healthy adult volunteers. The receptors derive from a male donor in good health.

This clonotype was seen ten or more times. This chain links TRBV20-1 with TRBJ2-5; a weak D match, TRBD1 (5 bases). V was clipped by 0 bases and J by 2 bases, with 13 bases between them. This CDR3 has 15 amino acids. Germline V gene lookup returns CDR1 DFQATT and CDR2 SNEGSKA (reference sequence). Here the CDR3 DNA reads TGCAGTGCTAGAGATGGTGGGGCAGGACAAGAGACCCAGTACTTC. This sequence encodes CSARDGGAGQETQYF.

This clonotype was seen at least ten times. The rearrangement links TRBV6-5 to TRBJ2-7; 9 bases match TRBD2. Per the germline V gene, CDR1 is MNHEY and CDR2 is SVGAGI. V was clipped by 4 bases and J by 7 bases; unmatched bases: 5. The length of the CDR3 is 13 residues. The CDR3 spells CASSSTSGLEQYF. In nucleotides, the CDR3 is TGTGCCAGCAGTTCAACTAGCGGGTTAGAGCAGTACTTC.

This clonotype showed up many times. This rearrangement joins TRBV5-1 to TRBJ1-2; D is perhaps TRBD1 (5 bases). Trimming cost V 2 bases and J 7 bases, with 15 bases left between them. Germline-derived CDR1 and CDR2 are SGHRS and YFSETQ. This CDR3 has 14 residues. CDR3 amino acids: CASSLIQAPGGYTF. The CDR3 DNA sequence: TGCGCCAGCAGCTTAATACAGGCTCCGGGTGGCTACACCTTC. Based on the CDR3 plus reference TRBV5-1 and TRBJ1-2, the full variable domain is KAGVTQTPRYLIKTRGQQVTLSCSPISGHRSVSWYQQTPGQGLQFLFEYFSETQRNKGNFPGRFSGRQFSNSRSEMNVSTLELGDSALYLCASSLIQAPGGYTFGSGTRLTVV.

In this sample, this clonotype turned up many times. The chain uses TRBV7-9 and TRBJ2-7; either TRBD1 or TRBD2 may supply D (5 bases each). Looked up from germline, CDR1 is SEHNR and CDR2 is FQNEAQ (reference sequence). Trimming took 4 bases from V and 3 from J, leaving 13 bases between them. The CDR3 length is 14 residues. The CDR3 DNA is TGTGCCAGCAGCTCGACTTCAGGGAGCTACGAGCAGTACTTC. Translation: CASSSTSGSYEQYF.

This clonotype occurred many times. This chain uses TRBV5-6 with TRBJ2-3; D possibly corresponds to TRBD2 (5 bases). Germline CDR1 reads SGHDT; CDR2 reads YYEEEE. The CDR3 is made up of 16 amino acids. V was cut by 0 bases and J by 3 bases, with 14 bases left in between. The CDR3 sequence: CASSLVVSSQTDTQYF. The CDR3 nucleotides are TGTGCCAGCAGCTTGGTGGTGTCTAGCCAAACAGATACGCAGTATTTT.